The table lists the clone carrying this T cell receptor beta chain with many counts. The antigen remains unidentified. Between the trimmed V and J ends, which lost 5 bases and 0 bases, there was a span of 17 bases. Germline CDR1 and CDR2: SEHNR and FQNEAQ (reference sequence). The CDR3 is made up of 16 amino acids. Building of the TCR beta libraries involved iRepertoire HTBI primers and Arm-PCR of CDR3 regions. MiXCR, applied by TCRdb to the multiplex PCR reads, yields one record per CDR3 protein. The sample lists about 520,000 distinct CDR3 sequences; 12% were seen once. This record belongs to a study of regulatory T cells in long-lasting Graves disease. Whole-study findings and limits: TRBV28 was favored in persistent disease, as were TRBJ1-2 and TRBJ2-5.

The time point here: newly diagnosed GD, antithyroid drugs for less than 3 months. The TCR library was made from RNA extracted from PBMCs. These data also featured in a second study, about T cells in Graves' hyperthyroidism and ophthalmopathy.

V is TRBV7-9 and J is TRBJ2-7; D possibly corresponds to TRBD2 (5 bases). The TCR originated in a woman aged 25 to 39 with Graves disease. The sample here was peripheral blood mononuclear cells (PBMCs), taken at new diagnosis, from a patient treated with antithyroid drugs. The CDR3 bases are TGTGCCAGCAGCATGGCACTAGGAGCCTTCTCCTACGAGCAGTACTTC. As protein: CASSMALGAFSYEQYF.